This TCR beta chain was profiled in a study of beta chain features in type 1 diabetes. The germline V and J ends were trimmed by 2 bases and 4 bases, with 11 bases remaining between them. This CDR3 is built from 14 residues. Per the germline V gene, CDR1 is MNHEY and CDR2 is SVGAGI. Findings and limits, study-wide: These data did not resolve whether HLA type affects TCRB rearrangement.

As concerns this clone: Antigen specificity is unknown.

The authors reverse transcribed all of the isolated RNA, so sequencing captured expressed TCRB transcripts. Here immunoSEQ multiplex PCR was the method, and the copy in TCRdb shows in-frame clones only, minus some. The table lists roughly 290,000 clones, 8% of them singletons. Sequences were obtained from central memory CD4+ T cells from blood. V and J are TRBV6-5 and TRBJ1-2; a possible D gene is TRBD1 (6 bases). This receptor was taken from a woman younger than 35 in good health. The CDR3 sequence is CASSYGGTSYGYTF. As DNA, the CDR3 is TGTGCCAGCAGTTACGGGGGGACATCCTATGGCTACACCTTC.